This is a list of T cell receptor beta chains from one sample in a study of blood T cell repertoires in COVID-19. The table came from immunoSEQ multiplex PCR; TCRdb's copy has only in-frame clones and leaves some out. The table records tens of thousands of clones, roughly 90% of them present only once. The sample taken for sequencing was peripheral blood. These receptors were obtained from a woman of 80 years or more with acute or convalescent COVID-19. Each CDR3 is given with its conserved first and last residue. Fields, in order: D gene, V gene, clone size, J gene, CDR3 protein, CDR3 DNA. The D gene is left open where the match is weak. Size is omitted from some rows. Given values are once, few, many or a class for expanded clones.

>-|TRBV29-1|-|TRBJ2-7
CSVVPGLQFSYEQYF
TGCAGCGTTGTACCTGGACTACAGTTCTCCTACGAGCAGTACTTC
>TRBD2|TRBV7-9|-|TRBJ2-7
CASTIASLAGSYEQYF
TGTGCCAGCACCATTGCGAGTCTAGCGGGATCCTACGAGCAGTACTTC
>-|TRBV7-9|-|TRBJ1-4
CASSLGHNEKLFF
TGTGCCAGCAGCTTGGGACATAATGAAAAACTGTTTTTT
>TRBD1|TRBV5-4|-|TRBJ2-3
CASSYGQGEDTQYF
TGTGCCAGCAGCTACGGACAGGGAGAAGATACGCAGTATTTT
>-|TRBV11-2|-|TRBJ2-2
CASSFGRANTGELFF
TGTGCCAGCAGCTTTGGCCGGGCGAACACCGGGGAGCTGTTTTTT
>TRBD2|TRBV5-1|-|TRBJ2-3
CASSSSGSLADTQYF
TGCGCCAGCAGCTCTAGCGGGAGTCTTGCAGATACGCAGTATTTT
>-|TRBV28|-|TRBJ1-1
CASSLRGGVTEAFF
TGTGCCAGCAGTTTGAGGGGGGGGGTTACTGAAGCTTTCTTT
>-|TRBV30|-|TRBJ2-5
CAWSVISHQTQYF
TGTGCCTGGAGTGTAATTAGTCATCAGACCCAGTACTTC
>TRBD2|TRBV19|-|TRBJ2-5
CASSITTRTSGSGETQYF
TGTGCCAGTAGTATAACGACGCGGACTAGCGGGAGTGGGGAGACCCAGTACTTC
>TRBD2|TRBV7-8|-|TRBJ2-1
CATAGGPASVPGLSYNEQFF
TGTGCCACCGCGGGGGGACCAGCATCCGTCCCGGGGCTCTCCTACAATGAGCAGTTCTTC
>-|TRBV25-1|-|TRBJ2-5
CASSELGGDEETQYF
TGTGCCAGCAGTGAATTAGGGGGGGACGAAGAGACCCAGTACTTC
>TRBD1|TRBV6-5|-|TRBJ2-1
CASSRQGSYNEQFF
TGTGCCAGCAGCCGACAGGGCAGCTACAATGAGCAGTTCTTC
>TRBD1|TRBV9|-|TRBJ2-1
CASSPQRQGSSSYNEQFF
TGTGCCAGCAGCCCGCAAAGACAGGGATCAAGCTCCTACAATGAGCAGTTCTTC
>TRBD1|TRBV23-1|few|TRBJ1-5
CASSHPGQIGQPQHF
TGCGCCAGCAGTCACCCGGGACAGATCGGTCAGCCCCAGCATTTT
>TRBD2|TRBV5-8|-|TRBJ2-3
CASSLGSGSTDTQYF
TGTGCCAGCAGCTTGGGTAGCGGGAGCACAGATACGCAGTATTTT
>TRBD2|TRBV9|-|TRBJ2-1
CASSVATASGANNEQFF
TGTGCCAGCAGCGTAGCTACGGCTAGCGGGGCCAACAATGAGCAGTTCTTC
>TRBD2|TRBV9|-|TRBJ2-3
CASSVGPLRGSTDTQYF
TGTGCCAGCAGCGTGGGTCCATTGCGGGGGAGCACAGATACGCAGTATTTT
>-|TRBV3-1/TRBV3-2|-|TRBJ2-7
CASSQVGGEQYF
TGTGCCAGCAGCCAAGTAGGGGGCGAGCAGTACTTC
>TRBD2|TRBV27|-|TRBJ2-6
CASSFGLAGAGTGANVLTF
TGTGCCAGCAGTTTCGGACTAGCGGGAGCTGGAACTGGGGCCAACGTCCTGACTTTC
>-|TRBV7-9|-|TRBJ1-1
CASSHNTNTEAFF
TGTGCCAGCAGCCATAACACGAACACTGAAGCTTTCTTT
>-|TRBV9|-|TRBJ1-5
CASSVEGAHNQPQHF
TGTGCCAGCAGCGTAGAAGGGGCCCACAATCAGCCCCAGCATTTT
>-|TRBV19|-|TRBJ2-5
CASSMMGRKQETQYF
TGTGCCAGTAGTATGATGGGGCGTAAACAAGAGACCCAGTACTTC
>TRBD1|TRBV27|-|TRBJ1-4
CASSPTGAANEKLFF
TGTGCCAGCAGTCCAACAGGGGCAGCTAATGAAAAACTGTTTTTT
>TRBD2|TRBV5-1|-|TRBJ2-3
CASSLAGGLAVGRNTDTQYF
TGCGCCAGCAGCTTGGCCGGGGGACTAGCGGTCGGTAGAAACACAGATACGCAGTATTTT
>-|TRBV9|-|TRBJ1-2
CASSVAEGGYGYTF
TGTGCCAGCAGCGTAGCTGAGGGTGGCTATGGCTACACCTTC
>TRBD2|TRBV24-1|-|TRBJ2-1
CATSDSGTSGRAGSYNEQFF
TGTGCCACCAGTGATTCCGGGACTAGCGGGAGGGCCGGGTCGTACAATGAGCAGTTCTTC
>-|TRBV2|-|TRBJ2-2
CASSEWDSSTGELFF
TGTGCCAGCAGTGAGTGGGACTCCAGCACCGGGGAGCTGTTTTTT
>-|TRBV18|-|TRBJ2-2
CASGRTGNTGELFF
TGTGCCAGCGGGAGGACAGGGAACACCGGGGAGCTGTTTTTT
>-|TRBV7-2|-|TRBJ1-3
CASSLAVGAGNTIYF
TGTGCCAGCAGCTTAGCGGTAGGGGCTGGAAACACCATATATTTT
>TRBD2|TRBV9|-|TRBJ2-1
CASSPGLATSYNEQFF
TGTGCCAGCAGCCCTGGACTAGCGACTTCCTACAATGAGCAGTTCTTC
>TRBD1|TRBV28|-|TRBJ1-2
CASGTGIGYTF
TGTGCCAGCGGGACAGGGATTGGCTACACCTTC
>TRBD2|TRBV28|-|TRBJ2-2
CASSSSGRNTGELFF
TGTGCCAGCAGTTCTAGCGGGAGAAACACCGGGGAGCTGTTTTTT
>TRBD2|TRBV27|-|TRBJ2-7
CASSTRTSTYEQYF
TGTGCCAGCAGTACTCGGACTAGCACCTACGAGCAGTACTTC
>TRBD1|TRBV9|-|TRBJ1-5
CASSATGNQPQHF
TGTGCCAGCAGCGCGACAGGGAATCAGCCCCAGCATTTT
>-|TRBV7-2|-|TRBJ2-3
CASSYLQGLSTDTQYF
TGTGCCAGCAGCTACCTACAGGGTCTGTCCACAGATACGCAGTATTTT
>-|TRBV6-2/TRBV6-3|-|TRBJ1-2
CASSSGTPNYGYTF
TGTGCCAGCAGTTCCGGGACACCTAACTATGGCTACACCTTC
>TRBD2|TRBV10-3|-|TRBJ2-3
CAISEQRGGLDTQYF
TGTGCCATCAGTGAGCAGCGGGGGGGCTTAGATACGCAGTATTTT